This T cell receptor beta chain came from a study of blood T cells in healthy people across ages. Study-wide results and limits: Versus aged donors, long-lived donors had higher diversity and more naive CD4+ cells.

Germline V lookup: CDR1 SGHAT, CDR2 FQNNGV. V was clipped by 2 bases and J by 4 bases, with 12 bases between them. The CDR3 is 14 residues long. Researchers collected approximately 9.9 milliliters of peripheral blood from every single donor. A few counts support this clonotype. Antigen: not known. Combining a sample-barcoded 5' primer with a J-beta primer mix, a second PCR ran for about 7 to 11 cycles. Any given sample supplied a minimum of 2.5 million CDR3-containing paired-end reads. TCRdb re-called the 5' RACE reads through MiXCR, storing one row per CDR3 protein. The table includes approximately 2,000,000 distinct CDR3 sequences, about two fifths detected once.

The origin of this receptor is a human donor in good health. The sequenced material came from blood. This rearrangement joins TRBV11-2 to TRBJ2-7; D remains unclear. Written as DNA, the CDR3 is TGTGCCAGCAGCTTAAGCAGGTTTCAGTACGAGCAGTACTTC. Translating gives CASSLSRFQYEQYF.